The T cell receptor beta chain described here comes from a study of identical twins. In this sample, this clonotype turned up many times. TCRdb re-called the 5' RACE reads through MiXCR, storing one row per CDR3 protein. In the table there are about 470,000 distinct CDR3 sequences, less than 25% of which are singletons. This CDR3 spans 14 amino acids. Germline lookup yields CDR1 SGHRS and CDR2 YFSETQ. Germline trimming cut 0 bases from V and 5 bases from J; bases unmatched to any gene: 1. There were only healthy Caucasians among the donors. The sample was also linked to a second study, of T cells expressing NK-cell markers.

Sequenced material: CD4+ T cells sorted from blood. The chain has TRBV5-1 and TRBJ2-1; 8 nucleotides align to TRBD2. The sequence was collected from a young woman in good health. The CDR3 DNA reads as TGCGCCAGCAGCTTGGGTAGCGGGAACAATGAGCAGTTCTTC. Protein product: CASSLGSGNNEQFF.